This T cell receptor beta chain appears in the sequencing data of a study of response to subunit inactivated influenza vaccine. CDR1 is MGHDK, CDR2 SYGVNS, per germline. The CDR3 is made up of 15 amino acids. Trimming left V 2 bases short and J 4 bases short, with 14 bases between. This clonotype occurred many times. TCRdb redid the calling of the RT-PCR reads with MiXCR, one entry per CDR3 protein. The data hold roughly 700,000 distinct CDR3 sequences, with over 11% observed a single time. The specimen comprised PBMCs from blood, sampled 14 to 15 days before vaccination. The chain is built from TRBV25-1 and TRBJ1-1; TRBD1 might be the D (6 bases). The receptor's source is a man in his fifties or sixties who received an inactivated influenza vaccine. CDR3 DNA: TGTGCCAGCAGTGAACGGGCACAGGGCCGCACTGAAGCTTTCTTT. It specifies CASSERAQGRTEAFF.